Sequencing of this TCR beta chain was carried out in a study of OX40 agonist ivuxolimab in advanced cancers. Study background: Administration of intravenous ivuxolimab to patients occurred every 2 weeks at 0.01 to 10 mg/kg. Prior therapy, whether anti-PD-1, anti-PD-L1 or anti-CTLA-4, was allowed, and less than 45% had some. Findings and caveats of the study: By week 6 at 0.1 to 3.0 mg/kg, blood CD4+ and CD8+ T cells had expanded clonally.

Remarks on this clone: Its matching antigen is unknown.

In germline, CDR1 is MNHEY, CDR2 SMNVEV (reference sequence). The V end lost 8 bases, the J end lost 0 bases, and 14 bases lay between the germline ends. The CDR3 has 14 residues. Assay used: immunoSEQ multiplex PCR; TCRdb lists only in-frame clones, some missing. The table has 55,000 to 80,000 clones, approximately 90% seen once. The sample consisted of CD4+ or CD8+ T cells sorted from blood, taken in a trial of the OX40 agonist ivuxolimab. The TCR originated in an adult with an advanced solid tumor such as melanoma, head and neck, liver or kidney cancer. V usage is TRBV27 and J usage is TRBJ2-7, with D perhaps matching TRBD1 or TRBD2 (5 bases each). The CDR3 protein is CASSYRRSSYEQYF. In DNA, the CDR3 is TGTGCCAGCTCCTACAGGAGGAGCTCCTACGAGCAGTACTTC.